The T cell receptor beta chain described here comes from a study of blood T cell repertoires in COVID-19 (dated by TCRdb to about 2020). For the wider study: Samples covering the acute and convalescent phases of COVID-19 were provided by collaborators in the United States, Italy and Spain. The prospective study material was composed of cDNA or gDNA derived from T cells, B-cell-depleted T cells, or PBMCs. Subjects who had been exposed to COVID-19, were actively infected with it, or had recovered from it provided the deeply sampled blood TCRbeta repertoires that made up the dataset. The repertoires were released in a freely available public database intended as a resource for research on the immune response to SARS-CoV-2. Samples were obtained from the ongoing ImmuneRACE study (first 160 participants) and from about 1,300 subjects provided by 6 global collaborators. Sample metadata almost always included a de-identified subject ID, COVID-19 status, age in years and sex. Where available, HLA class I and class II types were obtained from metadata supplied by the sample provider rather than from assay-based typing. The investigation overall reported the following: The amount of clinical and demographic metadata varied by source and participant and was provided uncurated.

The immunoSEQ Assay, a bias-controlled multiplex PCR, was used to amplify TCRbeta CDR3 regions from genomic DNA. The original methods were these. Within the assay, amplification of reference gene primers was used to estimate how many nucleated cells each sample contained. To quantify the absolute abundance of each unique TCRbeta CDR3 rearrangement, sequence reads were collapsed and filtered. Productive Simpson clonality was computed per sample as the square root of Simpson's diversity index over productive rearrangements. Entries here come from immuneACCESS through TCRdb and include only in-frame sequences with V and J called. Some clones fail to appear in such tables; in the studies checked, an unresolved V gene covers under half of the shortfall, and the cause of the remainder is unknown. V and J calls and clone size are those listed in that table; D and trimming were worked out from the DNA. The sample table holds about 480,000 clones, of which around nine tenths were seen once. Approximately 1.8% of the sample goes to the ten largest clones.

A distance of 18 bases separates the germline ends of V and J, which lose 2 bases and 8 bases respectively. The CDR3 goes from the cysteine to the phenylalanine over 15 residues. The kept DNA is CDR3 alone, 45 bases in frame from the first base. CDR1 SGHAT and CDR2 FQNNGV are derived from the germline V gene. Participants in the prospective study were enrolled through a virtual design, were aged about 18 to 100 years, and lived in 20 to 30 United States geographic areas. To assign participants to cohorts, the prospective study relied on clinical history that participants themselves reported in a screening survey and a study questionnaire. Recovered participants in ImmuneRACE Cohort 3 were defined as having two consecutive negative NP/OP PCR tests, clearance from a healthcare professional, or resolution of symptoms. In the prospective study, whole blood, serum and a nasopharyngeal or oropharyngeal swab were collected from each participant by mobile phlebotomists. Participants in the prospective study had the option to provide additional blood draws and questionnaires over an approximately 2-month period. Prospective study blood samples were shipped either frozen or at room temperature before DNA extraction.

A note on this clone: No antigen is known for it. One base away there is no much larger clone; base qualities are not given.

This chain joins TRBV11-2 to TRBJ1-2; a confident D gene designation cannot be given. Sequences were obtained from PBMCs or T cells enriched from blood (not recorded which). This TCR was sampled from a woman between 35 and 50 years old who had recovered from COVID-19. The encoded CDR3 is CASSLLVGLGRGYTF. In nucleotides, the sequence is TGTGCCAGCAGCTTACTAGTGGGCCTCGGGAGGGGCTACACCTTC.